This record concerns one TCR beta chain sequence. Its cognate antigen is unknown. The germline gives CDR1 DFQATT, CDR2 SNEGSKA (reference sequence). This CDR3 contains 14 residues. The V gene end was trimmed by 7 bases and the J gene end by 5 bases; junction bases not matched to a gene: 10. A sample-barcoded 5' primer and a J-beta primer mix were used in a second PCR of about 7 to 12 cycles. Each CDR3 protein gets one entry after TCRdb re-called the 5' RACE reads with MiXCR. This table has around 500,000 distinct CDR3 sequences, around 48% appearing once. The sample comes from a study of blood T cells in healthy people across ages. Study-level points and caveats: When set beside aged donors, long-lived donors presented more naive CD4+ cells and higher diversity.

The sample consisted of blood. The clonotype comes from an elderly man in good health. The V gene is TRBV20-1, the J gene TRBJ2-1; 8 bases are shared with TRBD2. For the CDR3, the DNA is TGCAGTGTCAAAAGCGGGGGATGGAACAATGAGCAGTTCTTC. Its translation is CSVKSGGWNNEQFF.